This entry describes one T cell receptor beta chain. Primers: 60 Vbeta forward and 13 Jbeta reverse. Assay used: immunoSEQ multiplex PCR; TCRdb lists only in-frame clones, some missing. The sample data list 35,000 to 45,000 clones. In germline, CDR1 is LNHDA, CDR2 SQIVND (reference sequence). Trimming at V came to 6 bases and at J to 8 bases, leaving 13 bases not matched to a gene. This CDR3 has 14 residues. This specimen comes from a study of cytomegalovirus exposure and HLA in healthy donors. The source material was PBMCs. This rearrangement joins TRBV19 to TRBJ2-7; 7 bases are shared with TRBD1. This TCR was recovered from a male donor in good health and CMV-seronegative. CDR3 region: CASSTTGAGYKQYF. The CDR3 DNA reads as TGTGCCAGTAGCACCACAGGGGCGGGTTACAAGCAGTACTTC.